This T cell receptor (beta chain) was identified in a study of T cells expressing NK-cell markers (dated by TCRdb to about 2020). General notes on the study: TCR beta-chain repertoires were profiled in sorted CD3+CD56+NKG2C+, CD3+CD56+NKG2C- and CD3+CD56-NKG2C+ T-cell subsets from several donors. Among the eight sequenced donors, seven were HCMV-seropositive and one was HCMV-seronegative. Randomly selected healthy volunteers, three men and five women, were used as the eight sequenced donors. Libraries were sequenced as 2 x 150 bp reads on Illumina HiSeq 2000/2500, MiSeq or NextSeq. The research as a whole found: In more than five donors, the dominant CD3+CD56+NKG2C+ clonotypes were found to rank among the top 10 CD8+ clonotypes and to make up about 1.0-7.5% of CD8+ T cells. Those dominant clonotypes were again the most abundant among CD3+CD56-NKG2C+ cells in a few donors, at about 25-65%. Whether the expanded NKG2C-expressing T cell clones were specific for HCMV antigens remained unclear.

HCMV serostatus was determined by detecting HCMV-specific IgG in serum with a commercial ELISA kit. Peripheral blood mononuclear cells were isolated from blood by Ficoll density gradient centrifugation. On this clonotype itself: Its antigen specificity is not known.

Sequencing relied on an Illumina HiSeq 2000. TCR beta cDNA libraries were prepared using 5'RACE template switching, which introduced a universal primer site and unique molecular identifiers. cDNA synthesis was primed from the TCR beta constant segment and was followed by two successive PCR amplification steps. As for how the authors treated the data: MIGEC handled demultiplexing of the reads and grouping by UMI, while MiTCR was used to assemble and quantify clonotypes. To remove erroneous sequences, TCR cDNA sequences were retained only when supported by two or more reads. The tcR package was used for downstream repertoire analysis, with clonotypes matched between fractions based on CDR3 nucleotide sequence plus V segment. VDJmatch was used to annotate antigen specificity against VDJdb, with one amino acid substitution in CDR3 allowed. After reprocessing by TCRdb, each CDR3 protein sequence is one entry, and no DNA is given. TCRdb's processing, not the authors' own work, is the source of the V and J calls. This sample's records show about 110,000 distinct CDR3 sequences. The ten largest clones take up roughly 20% of the sample.

The CDR3, cysteine through phenylalanine, is 15 amino acids long. No DNA was logged. Sequences SGHRS (CDR1) and YFSETQ (CDR2) are obtained from the germline V gene. The sequencing sample was made of blood T cells: a sorted CD56 or NKG2C T cell subset, CD4+ or CD8+ T cells, or bulk PBMC T cells (not recorded which). Rearrangement joined TRBV5-1 to TRBJ2-7. The source of this sequence is a woman aged 18 to 75 in good health. CDR3 loop: CASSLEDKVIDEQYF.